This TCR beta chain was sequenced during a study of T cell repertoires in cytomegalovirus infection. Whole-study results and caveats: The ex vivo response showed dominance by HLA-C-restricted CMV-specific TCR beta clonotypes.

TCRdb re-analysed the reads in MiXCR, keeping a single row per CDR3 protein. The sample consists of about 310,000 distinct CDR3 sequences, around 25% of them appearing once. V was trimmed by 5 bases and J by 6 bases, leaving 10 bases between them. CDR1 and CDR2 (germline): SGHVS, FQNEAQ. The CDR3 sequence is 12 residues long. This clonotype appeared a few times. As yet, its antigen is unknown. The sequences come from cultured PBMCs, collected from culture after CMV antigen stimulation. This receptor was obtained from a human donor in good health (CMV status not recorded). Some clones in this sample may be carry-over from other donors' samples. The chain couples TRBV7-8 to TRBJ1-1; D not resolved. The CDR3 coding sequence is TGTGCCAGCAGCCTCATGCGGGCTGAAGCTTTCTTT. Translating it yields CASSLMRAEAFF.